A selection of T cell receptor beta chains follows, all from one sample in a study of T-cell memory formation after mild COVID-19. TCRdb reprocessed the 5' RACE reads with MiXCR, giving one entry per CDR3 protein. The table includes under 300,000 distinct CDR3 sequences, about a sixth detected once. The sample comprised PBMCs or a T cell subset sorted from them (not recorded which). These receptors all come from a man younger than 35 who had mild COVID-19 (a few samples of this study predate the infection). Cell type and time point are not known. The CDR3 runs from the conserved cysteine through the conserved F or W. The D gene is left open where the match is weak. Size is omitted from some rows. Given values are once, few, many or a class for expanded clones.

NA,TRBV24-1,few,TRBJ2-2,TGTGCCACCAGTGATTTTGGGGGGTCCTCCTCCGGGGAGCTGTTTTTT,CATSDFGGSSSGELFF
TRBD2,TRBV29-1,NA,TRBJ2-1,TGCAGCGCTTTAGCGGGGGGGTCTTACAATGAGCAGTTCTTC,CSALAGGSYNEQFF
TRBD1,TRBV6-1,many,TRBJ2-5,TGTGCCAGCAGTCTTAGGGCAGGGGGCCAAGAGACCCAGTACTTC,CASSLRAGGQETQYF
NA,TRBV9,few,TRBJ2-1,TGTGCCAGCAGCGTAGACCCAAGGGTAGGGCACAATGAGCAGTTCTTC,CASSVDPRVGHNEQFF
NA,TRBV16,NA,TRBJ2-7,TGTGCCAGCAGCCCACGAGGAGAGGGAGGTGTCGAGCAGTACTTC,CASSPRGEGGVEQYF
TRBD2,TRBV5-1,NA,TRBJ2-1,TGCGCCAGCAGCCGGGGACTAGCGGGGGGTACCTACAATGAGCAGTTCTTC,CASSRGLAGGTYNEQFF
NA,TRBV20-1,few,TRBJ2-1,TGCAGTGCCTCCCCGGGACTCATAAACAATGAGCAGTTCTTC,CSASPGLINNEQFF
NA,TRBV2,few,TRBJ2-2,TGTGCCAGCAGAATCCTCGCGAACACCGGGGAGCTGTTTTTT,CASRILANTGELFF
TRBD1,TRBV25-1,NA,TRBJ2-6,TGTGCCAGCAGTGCCCGACCGGGACAGTCGGGTGGGGCCAACGTCCTGACTTTC,CASSARPGQSGGANVLTF
NA,TRBV12-3/TRBV12-4,few,TRBJ1-4,TGTGCCAGCAGTTTGGTTACGGAAAAACTGTTTTTT,CASSLVTEKLFF
NA,TRBV4-2,NA,TRBJ1-1,TGTGCCAGCAGTCGCCCAGAGAACACTGAAGCTTTCTTT,CASSRPENTEAFF
NA,TRBV24-1,NA,TRBJ2-2,TGTGCCACCAGTGAGTTCTACTCCGGGGAGCTGTTTTTT,CATSEFYSGELFF
TRBD1,TRBV7-4,NA,TRBJ1-1,TGTGCCAGCAGCTTAGCGCGGAGGGGGCCCACTGAAGCTTTCTTT,CASSLARRGPTEAFF
NA,TRBV6-1,few,TRBJ2-3,TGTGCCAGCACGGTCCAGATGGGCACAGATACGCAGTATTTT,CASTVQMGTDTQYF
NA,TRBV5-1,once,TRBJ1-2,TGCGCCAGCAGCCCCATTGATGGGCCCGAGGGCTACACCTTC,CASSPIDGPEGYTF
NA,TRBV21-1,few,TRBJ2-3,TGTGCCAGCCGACTGGCACAGCCAGTCTATACAGATACGCAGTATTTT,CASRLAQPVYTDTQYF
NA,TRBV24-1,few,TRBJ2-2,TGTGCCACCAGTCGGAACACCGGGGAGCTGTTTTTT,CATSRNTGELFF
NA,TRBV6-5,few,TRBJ1-2,TGTGCCAGCAGCCTACGGGGGGCAACCTACTATGGCTACACCTTC,CASSLRGATYYGYTF
NA,TRBV10-3,NA,TRBJ2-2,TGTGCCATCAGTGACAGAGAAACCGGGGAGCTGTTTTTT,CAISDRETGELFF
NA,TRBV7-2,once,TRBJ1-2,TGTGCCAGCAGCTTGGCGGTTAGGGGGGATGGCTACACCTTC,CASSLAVRGDGYTF
NA,TRBV6-1,NA,TRBJ1-2,TGTGCCAGCAGTGTCCCAGAAAACTATGGCTACACCTTC,CASSVPENYGYTF
NA,TRBV7-2,few,TRBJ2-3,TGTGCCACAAAAATTTATGGCACAGATACGCAGTATTTT,CATKIYGTDTQYF
TRBD1,TRBV7-2,few,TRBJ1-2,TGTGCCAGCAGCTCTCGGGACAGGGAGCATGGCTACACCTTC,CASSSRDREHGYTF
TRBD1,TRBV20-1,few,TRBJ1-1,TGCAGTGCTAGAGATCTGGGACAGGGGACTGAAGCTTTCTTT,CSARDLGQGTEAFF
TRBD2,TRBV7-8,NA,TRBJ2-3,TGTGCCAGCAGCCCTCGACTAGCGGGGGCGGGGGATACGCAGTATTTT,CASSPRLAGAGDTQYF
NA,TRBV7-2,few,TRBJ2-1,TGTGCCAGCAGCGCACGGCTATACAATGAGCAGTTCTTC,CASSARLYNEQFF
NA,TRBV12-3/TRBV12-4,NA,TRBJ1-2,TGTGCCAGCAGTTCTCAGGGGCGAAACTATGGCTACACCTTC,CASSSQGRNYGYTF
NA,TRBV20-1,NA,TRBJ1-1,TGCAGTGCCGACGGACACGCGAACACTGAAGCTTTCTTT,CSADGHANTEAFF
NA,TRBV20-1,NA,TRBJ2-1,TGCAGCCCGCGGGCAGGCCCCTTAAATGAGCAGTTCTTC,CSPRAGPLNEQFF
NA,TRBV20-1,NA,TRBJ1-1,TGCAGTGCTAGACGAGCCATGAACACTGAAGCTTTCTTT,CSARRAMNTEAFF
TRBD1,TRBV10-3,few,TRBJ1-1,TGTGCCATCAGGGGGGACAGTATGAACACTGAAGCTTTCTTT,CAIRGDSMNTEAFF
TRBD1,TRBV12-3/TRBV12-4,few,TRBJ1-1,TGTGCCAGCAAAGTCCAGGGGGCTATAGTCACTGAAGCTTTCTTT,CASKVQGAIVTEAFF
NA,TRBV2,few,TRBJ2-2,TGTGCCAGCAGTGGCTTGGGGGTGACCGGGGAGCTGTTTTTT,CASSGLGVTGELFF
NA,TRBV5-5,few,TRBJ1-1,TGTGCCAGCAGCTTTAGGGAGGGTCGAGCTTTCTTT,CASSFREGRAFF
TRBD1,TRBV28,few,TRBJ2-3,TGTGCCAGCAGTCCTAACAGGGGCGGGCCAGATACGCAGTATTTT,CASSPNRGGPDTQYF
TRBD1,TRBV29-1,few,TRBJ1-2,TGCAGCGCGGGCAGGGGGCCGCTGGGGACCTATGGCTACACCTTC,CSAGRGPLGTYGYTF
NA,TRBV5-6,few,TRBJ1-1,TGTGCCAGCAGCTTGGGCAGGCTCTCCACTGAAGCTTTCTTT,CASSLGRLSTEAFF
TRBD1,TRBV4-2,NA,TRBJ1-5,TGTGCCAGCAGCCAAGATCCACAGGGGGCGAGTCAGCCCCAGCATTTT,CASSQDPQGASQPQHF
NA,TRBV24-1,NA,TRBJ2-3,TGTGCCACCAGTGATCCAAGGAGGGTCGGGCAGTATTTT,CATSDPRRVGQYF
NA,TRBV4-3,once,TRBJ1-3,TGCGCCAGCAGCCAAGATCCGCAGGGACGAAGCTCTGGAAACACCATATATTTT,CASSQDPQGRSSGNTIYF
NA,TRBV20-1,NA,TRBJ2-3,TGTAGTGCTAGAAACCCGGGAAGCACAGATACGCAGTATTTT,CSARNPGSTDTQYF
NA,TRBV25-1,few,TRBJ1-6,TGTGCCAGCAGGAGCGGGCATTCAGGTTACCACTTT,CASRSGHSGYHF
TRBD1,TRBV10-3,NA,TRBJ1-2,TGTGCCATCACCGCCGGGACAGGCTATGGCTACACCTTC,CAITAGTGYGYTF
NA,TRBV9,many,TRBJ2-3,TGTGCCAGCAGCGCCTACAGGGCATCAGATACGCAGTATTTT,CASSAYRASDTQYF
TRBD2,TRBV9,NA,TRBJ2-7,TGTGCCAGCAGCGGGGAGGGCGAGCAGTACTTC,CASSGEGEQYF
TRBD1,TRBV20-1,NA,TRBJ1-6,TGCAGCCTCCGACAGGGTGGTTCACCCCTCCACTTT,CSLRQGGSPLHF
NA,TRBV5-1,NA,TRBJ2-5,TGCGCCAGCATGATTGGGGCCACCCAAGAGACCCAGTACTTC,CASMIGATQETQYF
NA,TRBV4-2,few,TRBJ2-5,TGTGCCAGCGCAGCATCGGTAGCGGCCAATCAAGAGACCCAGTACTTC,CASAASVAANQETQYF
NA,TRBV7-2,few,TRBJ1-6,TGTGCCAGCAGCTTATTCCCCAGGGACTCACCCCTCCACTTT,CASSLFPRDSPLHF
TRBD2,TRBV12-3/TRBV12-4,NA,TRBJ2-1,TGTGCCAGCAGCCGGGGACTAGCGGGGGTACAGGGAGTCGAGTTCTTC,CASSRGLAGVQGVEFF
NA,TRBV7-9,NA,TRBJ1-5,TGTGCCAGCAGCCCGGACGGGGTCGGTCAGCCCCAGCATTTT,CASSPDGVGQPQHF
NA,TRBV10-3,NA,TRBJ1-5,TGTGCCATCAGTGAGTCGGGTGTCCTGGGATTTCAGCCCCAGCATTTT,CAISESGVLGFQPQHF
TRBD2,TRBV4-3,NA,TRBJ2-3,TGCGCCAGCAGCCACTCCAGCGGGGGCACAGATACGCAGTATTTT,CASSHSSGGTDTQYF
NA,TRBV5-1,few,TRBJ1-5,TGCGCCAGCAGCTTGGAACCGCAGAGCAATCAGCCCCAGCATTTT,CASSLEPQSNQPQHF